This T cell receptor beta chain was found in a study of vaccination effects on CD4 cells after COVID-19. Under the ViraFEST assay, PBMC were stimulated with viral peptide pools so that antigen-specific CD4+ T cells expanded. Sequencing was performed afterwards. Culture lasted 10 days before CD4+ T cell isolation. Prior SARS-CoV-2 infection was absent in the vaccine recipients, as shown by negative nucleocapsid antibodies. This clone turned up a few times. Its target is not known. Sequencing used immunoSEQ multiplex PCR; TCRdb keeps in-frame clones, though not all of them. The sample has over 25,000 clones, around 75% seen once. This material consisted of CD4+ T cells from PBMCs cultured with HCoV-NL63 spike peptides, taken before COVID-19 vaccination. The TCR originated in a human donor who received a COVID-19 vaccine.

CDR3 amino acids: CASRQGSGAQPQHF. The CDR3 DNA follows: TGTGCCAGCAGGCAGGGTAGCGGAGCTCAGCCCCAGCATTTT. The chain couples TRBV27 to TRBJ1-5; weak D call: TRBD1 (5 bases). Germline V gene data show CDR1 as MNHEY and CDR2 as SMNVEV (reference sequence). The V end was cut by 6 bases, the J end by 6 bases, with 15 bases between. This CDR3 spans 14 amino acids.